Reported below is one T cell receptor (beta chain). In the authors' workflow: Researchers report that nucleated cell counts were estimated from reference gene primer amplification. Generated by immunoSEQ multiplex PCR, the TCRdb table keeps only in-frame clones and is missing some. The V and J calls and clone size come from that table; D and trimming were worked out from the DNA. This table holds a few hundred thousand clones, 80% to 90% found once. Participants were placed into cohorts based on the clinical history they reported. Recovery meant two consecutive negative NP/OP PCR tests, professional clearance, or resolved symptoms. The entry originates in a study of blood T cell repertoires in COVID-19. V lost 1 base and J lost 7, with 13 bases in between. The CDR3 runs to 14 residues. CDR1 and CDR2 (germline): MNHNS, SASEGT.

Sequencing was carried out using PBMCs or T cells enriched from blood (not recorded which). V and J are TRBV6-1 and TRBJ1-1; D call uncertain. The TCR originated in a man in his thirties or forties who had recovered from COVID-19. As DNA, the CDR3 is TGTGCCAGCAGTGAAGTGAGAGAAGCTATTGAAGCTTTCTTT. Translation gives CASSEVREAIEAFF.